The 28 T cell receptor beta chains presented below share a single source sample, sequenced in a study of blood T cell repertoires in COVID-19. TCRdb's table, derived via immunoSEQ multiplex PCR, lists solely in-frame clones and lacks some. The sample contains roughly 70,000 clones, approximately 79% of which appear only once. The specimen sequenced was peripheral blood. These receptors originate from a woman aged 60 to 75 with acute or convalescent COVID-19.

V is TRBV20-1 and J is TRBJ2-1, with a weak D call TRBD1 (5 bases). The CDR3 covers 11 residues. In germline, CDR1 is DFQATT, CDR2 SNEGSKA (reference sequence). Trimming took 0 bases from V and 15 from J, leaving 12 bases between them. The CDR3 region is CSARDPPGLFF. The CDR3 region has the DNA TGCAGTGCTAGAGACCCCCCAGGGCTGTTCTTC.

The chain combines TRBV10-2 with TRBJ1-1; weak D call: TRBD1 (5 bases). The V end lost 7 bases, the J end lost 2 bases, and 8 bases lay between the germline ends. Germline lookup yields CDR1 WSHSY and CDR2 SAAADI. CDR3 length: 12 amino acids. CDR3 bases: TGCGCCAGCACCCAGGGTAACACTGAAGCTTTCTTT. Its translation is CASTQGNTEAFF.

V and J are TRBV14 and TRBJ2-3; possibly TRBD2 for D (5 bases). CDR1 SGHDN and CDR2 FVKESK come from the germline V gene. This CDR3 region has 14 residues. Trimming removed 4 bases from V and 7 bases from J, with 15 bases in between. The CDR3 nucleotides are TGTGCCAGCAGCCCCGGACTCCCCCCGCATACGCAGTATTTT. This translates into CASSPGLPPHTQYF.

This rearrangement joins TRBV28 to TRBJ1-6, with D uncertain. Germline loops: CDR1 MDHEN, CDR2 SYDVKM. This CDR3 is 16 amino acids long. The V and J ends lost 4 bases and 6 bases respectively, with 16 bases between them. The CDR3 protein is CASSWEDYSRNSPLHF. CDR3 DNA: TGTGCCAGCAGTTGGGAGGACTATAGTCGTAATTCACCCCTCCACTTT.

This rearrangement joins TRBV10-2 to TRBJ2-3, with D maybe TRBD2 (5 bases). This CDR3 is 16 amino acids long. Trimming removed 1 base at V and 4 bases at J, with 15 bases between. The germline V gene has CDR1 WSHSY and CDR2 SAAADI. CDR3 DNA: TGCGCCAGCAGTGAGTATGGTGGCGGGCCCGCAGATACGCAGTATTTT. Its translation is CASSEYGGGPADTQYF.

This chain's CDR3 is CASSVDGNRRAAFF. The CDR3 bases are TGTGCCAGCAGCGTAGATGGGAACCGGCGGGCGGCTTTCTTT. V usage is TRBV9 and J usage is TRBJ1-1, with D unclear. CDR1 SGDLS and CDR2 YYNGEE come from the germline V gene. V was clipped by 0 bases and J by 11 bases, with 17 bases between them. The CDR3 is 14 amino acids.

The rearrangement links TRBV4-2 to TRBJ1-2, with TRBD1 as a possible D gene (6 bases). There are 18 residues in the CDR3. V was shortened by 0 bases and J by 0 bases, with 17 bases between the two germline ends. The germline gives CDR1 LGHNA, CDR2 YNFKEQ. As DNA, the CDR3 is TGTGCCAGCAGCCAAGATCCAGCAGGGGCAGCGACTAACTATGGCTACACCTTC. Protein sequence: CASSQDPAGAATNYGYTF.

The rearrangement joins TRBV4-1 to TRBJ1-1; D call uncertain. With 1 base removed from V and 0 bases from J, the gap between germline ends came to 9 bases. The CDR3 consists of 15 residues. Germline values: CDR1 MGHRA, CDR2 YSYEKL. CDR3 residues: CASSQGPRVNTEAFF. The CDR3 coding sequence is TGCGCCAGCAGCCAAGGGCCCCGGGTGAACACTGAAGCTTTCTTT.

The gene calls are TRBV5-1 and TRBJ2-2; D is unclear. V shed 0 bases and J shed 4 bases, with 16 bases lying between them. The germline V gene encodes CDR1 SGHRS and CDR2 YFSETQ. The CDR3 sequence is 17 residues long. CDR3 nucleotide sequence: TGCGCCAGCAGCTTGGTACCGCCCGAAAGAGGCACCGGGGAGCTGTTTTTT. Protein product: CASSLVPPERGTGELFF.

CDR3 bases: TGTGCCAGCAGTCCAGGGGGCGGATATGGCTACACCTTC. Its translation: CASSPGGGYGYTF. The chain combines TRBV27 with TRBJ1-2; 8 bases fit TRBD1. The CDR3 length is 13 residues. Germline CDR1 MNHEY, CDR2 SMNVEV (reference sequence). V gave up 5 bases and J gave up 5 bases; unmatched junction bases: 4.

The chain uses TRBV18 and TRBJ2-7, with D perhaps TRBD1 (6 bases). V was pared by 4 bases and J by 0 bases, with 7 bases between. The CDR3 runs 13 residues. Germline V lookup: CDR1 KGHSH, CDR2 LQKENI. DNA for the CDR3: TGTGCCAGCTCACGGGACAACTCCTACGAGCAGTACTTC. Translation gives CASSRDNSYEQYF.

V and J are TRBV27 and TRBJ2-2; D possibly corresponds to TRBD1 (6 bases). V was clipped by 2 bases and J by 6 bases, with 22 bases between them. CDR1 is MNHEY and CDR2 is SMNVEV in the germline V gene (reference sequence). The CDR3 length is 18 residues. CDR3 nucleotide sequence: TGTGCCAGCAGTTTAGCACCAGGGGCAGGGATGGTCTCCGGGGAGCTGTTTTTT. This encodes CASSLAPGAGMVSGELFF.

The chain joins TRBV5-4 to TRBJ2-1; the D gene is possibly TRBD2 (6 bases). Trimming pared 4 bases from V and 2 bases from J, leaving 7 bases between. The CDR3 contains 13 residues. Germline assignment: CDR1 SGHNT and CDR2 YYREEE (reference sequence). CDR3 in amino acids: CASSPSAYNEQFF. DNA of the CDR3: TGTGCCAGCAGCCCTAGCGCCTACAATGAGCAGTTCTTC. Full variable domain (outside the CDR3, taken from reference TRBV5-4 and TRBJ2-1): ETGVTQSPTHLIKTRGQQVTLRCSSQSGHNTVSWYQQALGQGPQFIFQYYREEENGRGNFPPRFSGLQFPNYSSELNVNALELDDSALYLCASSPSAYNEQFFGPGTRLTVL.

The chain couples TRBV5-6 to TRBJ2-3; D is ambiguous. The CDR3 spans 14 residues. The germline V and J ends were trimmed by 0 bases and 2 bases, with 7 bases remaining between them. Per the germline V gene, CDR1 is SGHDT and CDR2 is YYEEEE. The CDR3 nucleotides are TGTGCCAGCAGCTTGGTACAGATCACAGATACGCAGTATTTT. Protein: CASSLVQITDTQYF.

The chain is built from TRBV6-5 and TRBJ2-7; 8 bases are a match to TRBD1. CDR1 is MNHEY and CDR2 is SVGAGI in the germline V gene. The V and J ends lost 6 bases and 2 bases, in that order; junction bases with no gene match: 6. CDR3 length: 14 residues. The CDR3 here is CASRRQGLTYEQYF. The CDR3 nucleotides read TGTGCCAGCAGAAGACAGGGGTTGACCTACGAGCAGTACTTC.

The chain recombines TRBV29-1 with TRBJ1-1; no definite D call. From germline, CDR1 is SQVTM and CDR2 ANQGSEA. V shed 5 bases and J shed 4 bases, with 5 bases lying between them. The CDR3 consists of 10 residues. The CDR3 region is CSVQITEAFF. The CDR3 region has the DNA TGCAGCGTTCAAATCACTGAAGCTTTCTTT. Full variable domain (remainder filled in from reference TRBV29-1 and TRBJ1-1): SAVISQKPSRDICQRGTSLTIQCQVDSQVTMMFWYRQQPGQSLTLIATANQGSEATYESGFVIDKFPISRPNLTFSTLTVSNMSPEDSSIYLCSVQITEAFFGQGTRLTVV.

This chain joins TRBV29-1 and TRBJ1-2, with 8 nucleotides matching TRBD1. V shed 4 bases and J 4 bases; nucleotides not matched to a gene: 2. Germline CDR1 is SQVTM and CDR2 is ANQGSEA. The CDR3 length is 12 residues. The CDR3 loop reads CSVVTGGYGYTF. The CDR3 bases are TGCAGCGTTGTAACAGGGGGCTATGGCTACACCTTC.

The chain employs TRBV11-2 and TRBJ1-1; possible D gene TRBD1, 6 bases. Germline CDR1 and CDR2: SGHAT and FQNNGV. This CDR3 has 14 residues. V dropped 5 bases and J dropped 7 bases, with 17 bases sitting between them. The CDR3 reads CASSLDSGAGEAFF. CDR3 coding DNA: TGTGCCAGCAGCCTCGATTCAGGGGCGGGTGAAGCTTTCTTT.

The V gene is TRBV5-4, the J gene TRBJ1-1; the match to TRBD1 covers 9 bases. After removal of 0 bases from V and 4 bases from J, the junction contained 4 bases not matched to a gene. Germline values: CDR1 SGHNT, CDR2 YYREEE (reference sequence). There are 15 residues in the CDR3. The CDR3 here is CASSLVGTGTTEAFF. In DNA, the CDR3 is TGTGCCAGCAGCTTGGTAGGGACAGGGACCACTGAAGCTTTCTTT.

The chain joins TRBV7-9 to TRBJ2-1, with TRBD2 matching 14 bases. The CDR3 loop spans 16 amino acids. V trimming: 6 bases; J trimming: 8 bases; junction bases outside the gene matches: 9. Looked up from germline, CDR1 is SEHNR and CDR2 is FQNEAQ (reference sequence). The CDR3 DNA reads as TGTGCCAGCAGTTTCACCGGGACTAGCGGGGGCTATGAGCAGTTCTTC. It specifies CASSFTGTSGGYEQFF.

The genes are TRBV3-1 (or the pseudogene TRBV3-2) and TRBJ1-2, with a weak D call TRBD1 (6 bases). Trimming removed 2 bases at V and 5 bases at J, with 12 bases between. Germline CDR1 LGHDT, CDR2 YNNKEL (reference sequence). The CDR3 sequence is 14 residues long. CDR3 DNA sequence: TGTGCCAGCAGCCAACTACCGACAGGATATGGCTACACCTTC. Amino acids: CASSQLPTGYGYTF.

The rearrangement joins TRBV10-3 to TRBJ1-2; 9 bases align to TRBD1. Germline CDR1 and CDR2: ENHRY and SYGVKD. Germline trimming cut 3 bases from V and 4 bases from J; bases unmatched to any gene: 3. The CDR3 has 14 amino acids. CDR3: CAISDTGQGYGYTF. The CDR3 bases are TGTGCCATCAGTGATACGGGACAGGGCTATGGCTACACCTTC.

The CDR3 DNA reads as TGTGCCATCAAACCCCGGACAGGCTCCTACGAGCAGTACTTC. Residues: CAIKPRTGSYEQYF. The rearrangement uses TRBV10-3 and TRBJ2-7, with 7 positions matching TRBD1. The CDR3 is made up of 14 amino acids. CDR1 is ENHRY, CDR2 SYGVKD, per germline. J gave up 0 bases and V 7 bases, and 6 bases lay outside the gene matches.

This chain links TRBV6-4 with TRBJ1-1; unclear D gene. This CDR3 spans 16 amino acids. The V end lost 0 bases, the J end lost 0 bases, and 11 bases lay between the germline ends. CDR1 and CDR2 (germline): MRHNA, SNTAGT. CDR3 coding DNA: TGTGCCAGCAGTGACTCGAGTTCCGGGATGAACACTGAAGCTTTCTTT. Residues: CASSDSSSGMNTEAFF.

This sequence joins TRBV29-1 and TRBJ1-3; D may be TRBD1 (6 bases). Trimming took 7 bases from V and 4 from J, leaving 20 bases between them. The CDR3 runs 15 residues. CDR1 SQVTM and CDR2 ANQGSEA come from the germline V gene. CDR3 sequence: CSALDLTGDGNTIYF. The CDR3 DNA follows: TGCAGCGCCCTCGATTTGACAGGAGACGGAAACACCATATATTTT. The full variable domain, in which reference TRBV29-1 and TRBJ1-3 provide the parts outside the CDR3, is SAVISQKPSRDICQRGTSLTIQCQVDSQVTMMFWYRQQPGQSLTLIATANQGSEATYESGFVIDKFPISRPNLTFSTLTVSNMSPEDSSIYLCSALDLTGDGNTIYFGEGSWLTVV.

The gene calls are TRBV7-2 and TRBJ1-6; D unclear. V lost 8 bases and J 5 bases, leaving 10 bases between the germline ends. The germline gives CDR1 SGHTA, CDR2 FQGNSA. There are 13 residues in the CDR3. CDR3 coding DNA: TGTGCCAGCTCCGAGGCCCATAATTCACCCCTCCACTTT. Translation gives CASSEAHNSPLHF.

The chain has TRBV6-5 and TRBJ1-2; D gene ambiguous. Trimming took 8 bases from V and 2 from J, leaving 9 bases between them. Germline V lookup: CDR1 MNHEY, CDR2 SVGAGI. The CDR3 is 12 amino acids. CDR3 protein: CASGGTNYGYTF. The CDR3 coding sequence is TGTGCCAGCGGCGGCACGAACTATGGCTACACCTTC.

The chain links TRBV28 to TRBJ1-2; D might be TRBD1 (6 bases). Germline lookup yields CDR1 MDHEN and CDR2 SYDVKM. V gave up 2 bases and J gave up 5 bases, with 18 bases separating them. This CDR3 has 16 amino acids. CDR3 residues: CASSLGLGRGEYGYTF. DNA of the CDR3: TGTGCCAGCAGTTTAGGGTTAGGCAGGGGAGAGTATGGCTACACCTTC.